This T cell receptor (beta chain) came from a study of T cell changes during pregnancy in multiple sclerosis (dated by TCRdb to the late 2010s). Regarding the study in general: In women with multiple sclerosis, the researchers looked at how the T cell repertoire shifted as pregnancy progressed.

Library preparation was by the immunoSEQ multiplex PCR assay. The clones in this table, taken by TCRdb from immuneACCESS, are in-frame only. Not every clone is retained; where verified, under half of the shortfall comes from an unresolved V gene, and the cause of the rest is unknown. The sample table shows about 110,000 clones, and 85% to 95% are seen once. Clones ranked in the top ten supply approximately 1.6% of the sample. About this clone itself: Its binding antigen is unknown. Base qualities are missing; no much larger clone stands one base away.

The germline V gene provides CDR1 SGHRS and CDR2 YFSETQ. Reading from cysteine to phenylalanine, the CDR3 counts 15 amino acids. Only the CDR3 DNA is retained, 45 bases long and in frame from the first base. V ends up 4 bases short and J 7 bases short, with an unmatched junction base count of 9. Here the chain combines TRBV5-1 and TRBJ1-2, with 11 middle bases fitting TRBD1. The sequence was obtained from a female donor with multiple sclerosis, enrolled in a pregnancy study. The source was peripheral blood, collected after pregnancy. The sequence in DNA is TGCGCCAGCAGCCTAACCCCCGGGACAGGGGGTGGCTACACCTTC. Its amino acids are CASSLTPGTGGGYTF.